The present entry profiles one T cell receptor (beta chain) with its context. The sample comes from a study of regulatory T cells in long-lasting Graves disease. Relying on iRepertoire HTBI primers and Arm-PCR of CDR3 regions, the team built TCR beta libraries. MiXCR, applied by TCRdb to the multiplex PCR reads, yields one record per CDR3 protein. In the table there are about 470,000 distinct CDR3 sequences, 20% to 25% of which are singletons. The time point was: persistent/refractory GD, antithyroid drugs over 5 years with positive TRAb. Isolated PBMC RNA provided the starting material for the TCR library. Germline V gene lookup returns CDR1 SGHNT and CDR2 YENEEA. The trim removed 6 bases at V and 0 bases at J, leaving 7 bases unmatched. This CDR3 comprises 17 residues.

Source: peripheral blood mononuclear cells (PBMCs), taken when the disease was refractory, from a patient treated with antithyroid drugs. This clonotype was obtained from a female donor with Graves disease. The chain carries TRBV11-3 and TRBJ2-5, with 13 positions matching TRBD2. Written as DNA, the CDR3 is TGTGCCAGCAGGTTAACTAGCGGGAGGGGTTACCAAGAGACCCAGTACTTC. As protein: CASRLTSGRGYQETQYF.